This record concerns one TCR beta chain sequence. No antigen is known for it. The PCR was carried out with 60 Vbeta primers and 13 Jbeta primers. Per the study methods: There were around 80 million unique TCR beta chains by a later count, and approximately 11 million of them were shared. Libraries were prepared by immunoSEQ multiplex PCR; TCRdb keeps only in-frame clonotypes and omits some of them. That table is the source of V, J and clone size, and D and trimming were worked out from the DNA. The data contain about 140,000 clones, around 80% of them singletons. Germline V CDR1 and CDR2: SNHLY, FYNNEI. The CDR3 runs to 14 residues. Trimming shortened V by 6 bases and J by 5 bases, and 16 bases separated the two germline ends. The data stem from a study of cytomegalovirus exposure and HLA in healthy donors. Study-level results: TCR beta chains numbering under 200 were designated cytomegalovirus-associated. There were several of the most significant clusters that appeared linked to common viral pathogens in a later analysis.

Sequenced material: PBMCs. The chain uses TRBV2 and TRBJ1-2, with a weak D call TRBD1 (5 bases). The clonotype comes from a man aged 35 to 55 in good health and CMV-seropositive. The CDR3 nucleotides read TGTGCCAGCAGCCGGGACTTTTTTATTTATGGCTACACCTTC. Amino acids: CASSRDFFIYGYTF. Looking up the rest from reference TRBV2 and TRBJ1-2 gives the full variable domain: EPEVTQTPSHQVTQMGQEVILRCVPISNHLYFYWYRQILGQKVEFLVSFYNNEISEKSEIFDDQFSVERPDGSNFTLKIRSTKLEDSAMYFCASSRDFFIYGYTFGSGTRLTVV.